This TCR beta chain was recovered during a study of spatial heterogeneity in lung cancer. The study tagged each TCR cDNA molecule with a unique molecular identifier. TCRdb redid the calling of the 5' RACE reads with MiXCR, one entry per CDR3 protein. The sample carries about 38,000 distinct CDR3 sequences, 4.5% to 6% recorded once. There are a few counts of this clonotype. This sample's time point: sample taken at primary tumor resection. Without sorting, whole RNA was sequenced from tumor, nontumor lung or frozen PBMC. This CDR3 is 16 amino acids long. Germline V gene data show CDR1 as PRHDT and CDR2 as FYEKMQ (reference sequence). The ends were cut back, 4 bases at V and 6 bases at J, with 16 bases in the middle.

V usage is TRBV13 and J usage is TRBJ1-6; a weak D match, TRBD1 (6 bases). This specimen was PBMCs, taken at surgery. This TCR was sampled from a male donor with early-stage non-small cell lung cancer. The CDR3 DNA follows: TGTGCCAGCAGCTCCCCCGGCGGAGGGGGTAATTCACCCCTCCACTTT. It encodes CASSSPGGGGNSPLHF.